The rows below give T cell receptor beta chains drawn from one sample of a study of metastatic and nonmetastatic thyroid tumors. TCRdb reprocessed the PCR reads using MiXCR. The sample consists of some 4,600 clones, less than 20% of them appearing once. Source material: adjacent normal tissue. The receptors were sampled from a male donor with papillary thyroid cancer or a benign thyroid nodule (not recorded which). Some clones in this sample may be carry-over from other donors' samples. Both conserved end residues are part of each CDR3. Fields, in order: D gene, V gene, J gene, CDR3 length, clone size, CDR3 protein, CDR3 DNA. D genes are given only for firm matches. Expanded clones are given a class, and other clones once, few, many or no size at all.

d_call: TRBD1; v_call: TRBV12-3/TRBV12-4; j_call: TRBJ2-7; cdr3_length: 14; clone_size: medium-sized; cdr3_aa: CASSDRQGGDEQYF; cdr3_nt: TGTGCCAGCAGTGATAGACAGGGTGGGGACGAGCAGTACTTC
d_call: -; v_call: TRBV7-3; j_call: TRBJ2-2; cdr3_length: 14; clone_size: -; cdr3_aa: CASSKNTNTGELFF; cdr3_nt: TGTGCCAGCAGCAAAAACACGAACACCGGGGAGCTGTTTTTT
d_call: TRBD1; v_call: TRBV2; j_call: TRBJ1-6; cdr3_length: 14; clone_size: medium-sized; cdr3_aa: CASSEGQKGLPLHF; cdr3_nt: TGTGCCAGCAGTGAGGGACAGAAGGGTTTACCCCTCCACTTT
d_call: -; v_call: TRBV19; j_call: TRBJ2-2; cdr3_length: 16; clone_size: large; cdr3_aa: CASTRLSAANTGELFF; cdr3_nt: TGTGCCAGTACCCGGTTGTCCGCAGCGAACACCGGGGAGCTGTTTTTT
d_call: -; v_call: TRBV6-1; j_call: TRBJ1-2; cdr3_length: 14; clone_size: -; cdr3_aa: CASSRTGDSYGYTF; cdr3_nt: TGTGCCAGCAGTCGGACGGGGGACTCCTATGGCTACACCTTC
d_call: TRBD1; v_call: TRBV12-3/TRBV12-4; j_call: TRBJ2-7; cdr3_length: 15; clone_size: -; cdr3_aa: CASSLGTEVPYEQYF; cdr3_nt: TGTGCCAGCAGTCTCGGGACAGAGGTACCCTACGAGCAGTACTTC
d_call: -; v_call: TRBV9; j_call: TRBJ1-1; cdr3_length: 12; clone_size: -; cdr3_aa: CASSVGGTEAFF; cdr3_nt: TGTGCCAGCAGCGTAGGGGGGACTGAAGCTTTCTTT
d_call: TRBD1; v_call: TRBV19; j_call: TRBJ1-2; cdr3_length: 17; clone_size: -; cdr3_aa: CASSIDRAQGDDYGYTF; cdr3_nt: TGTGCCAGTAGTATAGATCGGGCACAGGGGGATGACTATGGCTACACCTTC
d_call: -; v_call: TRBV6-1; j_call: TRBJ2-6; cdr3_length: 13; clone_size: -; cdr3_aa: CASSRSGANVLTF; cdr3_nt: TGTGCCAGCAGTCGCTCTGGGGCCAACGTCCTGACTTTC
d_call: TRBD1; v_call: TRBV12-3/TRBV12-4; j_call: TRBJ2-7; cdr3_length: 14; clone_size: -; cdr3_aa: CASSLQTGPSEQYF; cdr3_nt: TGTGCCAGCAGTTTGCAGACAGGGCCTTCCGAGCAGTACTTC
d_call: TRBD1; v_call: TRBV6-1; j_call: TRBJ1-6; cdr3_length: 17; clone_size: few; cdr3_aa: CASSEASWDSGGSPLHF; cdr3_nt: TGTGCCAGCAGTGAAGCGAGCTGGGACAGCGGTGGTTCACCCCTCCACTTT
d_call: TRBD1; v_call: TRBV14; j_call: TRBJ1-1; cdr3_length: 13; clone_size: medium-sized; cdr3_aa: CASSWDRNTEAFF; cdr3_nt: TGTGCCAGCAGCTGGGACAGAAACACTGAAGCTTTCTTT
d_call: -; v_call: TRBV5-8; j_call: TRBJ1-2; cdr3_length: 13; clone_size: -; cdr3_aa: CASSLGFVNGYTF; cdr3_nt: TGTGCCAGCAGCTTAGGGTTCGTGAATGGCTACACCTTC
d_call: TRBD1; v_call: TRBV5-4; j_call: TRBJ2-7; cdr3_length: 16; clone_size: many; cdr3_aa: CASSFDLGQATYEQYF; cdr3_nt: TGTGCCAGCAGCTTTGACCTGGGACAGGCGACCTACGAGCAGTACTTC
d_call: TRBD2; v_call: TRBV15; j_call: TRBJ2-5; cdr3_length: 15; clone_size: medium-sized; cdr3_aa: CATSPTSGGPETQYF; cdr3_nt: TGTGCCACCAGCCCGACTAGCGGGGGCCCCGAGACCCAGTACTTC
d_call: TRBD1; v_call: TRBV28; j_call: TRBJ1-5; cdr3_length: 16; clone_size: -; cdr3_aa: CASTRDRSLSNQPQHF; cdr3_nt: TGTGCCAGCACCAGGGACAGGTCCCTTAGCAATCAGCCCCAGCATTTT
d_call: TRBD1; v_call: TRBV19; j_call: TRBJ1-2; cdr3_length: 14; clone_size: -; cdr3_aa: CASSNEGAAYGYTF; cdr3_nt: TGTGCCAGTAGTAACGAGGGGGCGGCCTATGGCTACACCTTC
d_call: -; v_call: TRBV7-2; j_call: TRBJ2-7; cdr3_length: 16; clone_size: -; cdr3_aa: CASSLTRDSFSYEQYF; cdr3_nt: TGTGCCAGCAGCCTTACGCGGGACAGCTTCTCCTACGAGCAGTACTTC
d_call: -; v_call: TRBV18; j_call: TRBJ2-1; cdr3_length: 13; clone_size: -; cdr3_aa: CASSPTDYNEQFF; cdr3_nt: TGTGCCAGCTCACCCACAGATTACAATGAGCAGTTCTTC
d_call: -; v_call: TRBV10-3; j_call: TRBJ2-1; cdr3_length: 14; clone_size: few; cdr3_aa: CAISPEHDLNEQFF; cdr3_nt: TGTGCCATCAGCCCCGAGCACGACTTAAACGAGCAGTTCTTC
d_call: TRBD1; v_call: TRBV6-1; j_call: TRBJ2-7; cdr3_length: 14; clone_size: medium-sized; cdr3_aa: CASSEDRGSYEQYF; cdr3_nt: TGTGCCAGCAGTGAAGACAGGGGATCCTACGAGCAGTACTTC
d_call: -; v_call: TRBV20-1; j_call: TRBJ1-1; cdr3_length: 13; clone_size: once; cdr3_aa: CSASPRFVTEAFF; cdr3_nt: TGCAGTGCTAGTCCAAGGTTCGTTACTGAAGCTTTCTTT
d_call: -; v_call: TRBV6-6; j_call: TRBJ1-2; cdr3_length: 14; clone_size: few; cdr3_aa: CASSYGQGIDGYTF; cdr3_nt: TGTGCCAGCAGTTACGGGCAGGGGATAGATGGCTACACCTTC
d_call: -; v_call: TRBV2; j_call: TRBJ1-1; cdr3_length: 14; clone_size: medium-sized; cdr3_aa: CASSVGGANTEAFF; cdr3_nt: TGTGCCAGCAGTGTGGGGGGAGCGAACACTGAAGCTTTCTTT
d_call: TRBD1; v_call: TRBV11-2; j_call: TRBJ1-6; cdr3_length: 15; clone_size: -; cdr3_aa: CASSVTGTGNSPLHF; cdr3_nt: TGTGCCAGCAGCGTTACCGGGACAGGGAACTCACCCCTCCACTTT
d_call: TRBD1; v_call: TRBV12-3/TRBV12-4; j_call: TRBJ2-7; cdr3_length: 12; clone_size: medium-sized; cdr3_aa: CASGQGGYEQYF; cdr3_nt: TGTGCCAGCGGACAGGGGGGTTACGAGCAGTACTTC
d_call: -; v_call: TRBV9; j_call: TRBJ1-2; cdr3_length: 14; clone_size: -; cdr3_aa: CASGTGSSASGYTF; cdr3_nt: TGTGCCAGTGGGACGGGTTCCTCGGCCAGTGGCTACACCTTC
d_call: -; v_call: TRBV28; j_call: TRBJ1-2; cdr3_length: 14; clone_size: many; cdr3_aa: CASSPGQRNYGYTF; cdr3_nt: TGTGCCAGCAGCCCCGGACAGCGCAACTATGGCTACACCTTC
d_call: -; v_call: TRBV6-2/TRBV6-3; j_call: TRBJ1-3; cdr3_length: 16; clone_size: few; cdr3_aa: CASSYPIGQKRNTIYF; cdr3_nt: TGTGCCAGCAGTTACCCGATCGGACAGAAGAGGAACACCATATATTTT
d_call: -; v_call: TRBV2; j_call: TRBJ1-2; cdr3_length: 14; clone_size: large; cdr3_aa: CASSEQGKIYGYTF; cdr3_nt: TGTGCCAGCAGTGAACAGGGGAAGATCTATGGCTACACCTTC
d_call: TRBD2; v_call: TRBV6-1; j_call: TRBJ2-7; cdr3_length: 14; clone_size: few; cdr3_aa: CASSERTSGYEQYF; cdr3_nt: TGTGCCAGCAGTGAACGGACTAGCGGCTACGAGCAGTACTTC
d_call: TRBD1; v_call: TRBV4-1; j_call: TRBJ1-2; cdr3_length: 14; clone_size: medium-sized; cdr3_aa: CASSRTGQGYGYTF; cdr3_nt: TGCGCCAGCAGCCGCACTGGACAGGGCTATGGCTACACCTTC
d_call: -; v_call: TRBV11-2; j_call: TRBJ1-3; cdr3_length: 16; clone_size: -; cdr3_aa: CASSLVGGISGNTIYF; cdr3_nt: TGTGCCAGCAGCTTAGTGGGGGGGATCTCTGGAAACACCATATATTTT
d_call: TRBD2; v_call: TRBV14; j_call: TRBJ2-3; cdr3_length: 16; clone_size: medium-sized; cdr3_aa: CASSPFIGLAGDTQYF; cdr3_nt: TGTGCCAGCAGCCCTTTCATTGGACTAGCGGGGGATACGCAGTATTTT
d_call: TRBD1; v_call: TRBV6-1; j_call: TRBJ1-1; cdr3_length: 14; clone_size: few; cdr3_aa: CASSAGQGFTEAFF; cdr3_nt: TGTGCCAGCAGTGCCGGACAGGGATTCACTGAAGCTTTCTTT
d_call: TRBD2; v_call: TRBV6-1; j_call: TRBJ2-1; cdr3_length: 16; clone_size: -; cdr3_aa: CASSSGGGFLDNEQFF; cdr3_nt: TGTGCCAGCAGTAGCGGGGGGGGATTTTTGGACAATGAGCAGTTCTTC
d_call: TRBD1; v_call: TRBV10-3; j_call: TRBJ2-7; cdr3_length: 14; clone_size: -; cdr3_aa: CAISEGDRGHEQYF; cdr3_nt: TGTGCCATCAGTGAGGGGGACAGGGGACACGAGCAGTACTTC
d_call: -; v_call: TRBV6-1; j_call: TRBJ1-4; cdr3_length: 17; clone_size: -; cdr3_aa: CASSVMGTPLANEKLFF; cdr3_nt: TGTGCCAGCAGTGTTATGGGGACGCCTTTGGCTAATGAAAAACTGTTTTTT
d_call: TRBD1; v_call: TRBV10-3; j_call: TRBJ1-5; cdr3_length: 15; clone_size: large; cdr3_aa: CAISESGTGVQPQHF; cdr3_nt: TGTGCCATCAGTGAGTCGGGTACAGGGGTTCAGCCCCAGCATTTT
d_call: TRBD2; v_call: TRBV27; j_call: TRBJ2-5; cdr3_length: 18; clone_size: many; cdr3_aa: CASSSGLAGGPGQETQYF; cdr3_nt: TGTGCCAGCAGTTCCGGGCTAGCGGGAGGGCCTGGCCAAGAGACCCAGTACTTC
d_call: TRBD2; v_call: TRBV6-1; j_call: TRBJ2-3; cdr3_length: 16; clone_size: medium-sized; cdr3_aa: CASSEATSGATDTQYF; cdr3_nt: TGTGCCAGCAGTGAAGCGACCAGCGGGGCCACAGATACGCAGTATTTT
d_call: TRBD2; v_call: TRBV6-1; j_call: TRBJ2-3; cdr3_length: 14; clone_size: many; cdr3_aa: CASSLSGGADTQYF; cdr3_nt: TGTGCCAGCAGTCTTAGCGGGGGCGCAGATACGCAGTATTTT
d_call: -; v_call: TRBV6-1; j_call: TRBJ1-1; cdr3_length: 14; clone_size: few; cdr3_aa: CASSPVGMNTEAFF; cdr3_nt: TGTGCCAGCAGCCCCGTGGGGATGAACACTGAAGCTTTCTTT
d_call: -; v_call: TRBV20-1; j_call: TRBJ1-2; cdr3_length: 10; clone_size: -; cdr3_aa: CTAQASGYTF; cdr3_nt: TGCACTGCACAGGCATCTGGCTACACCTTC
d_call: -; v_call: TRBV5-4; j_call: TRBJ1-2; cdr3_length: 14; clone_size: many; cdr3_aa: CASSLFGQGGGYTF; cdr3_nt: TGTGCCAGCAGCTTGTTCGGGCAGGGCGGCGGCTACACCTTC
d_call: -; v_call: TRBV11-3; j_call: TRBJ2-7; cdr3_length: 14; clone_size: few; cdr3_aa: CASSLVGRTYEQYF; cdr3_nt: TGTGCCAGCAGCTTGGTAGGCCGAACCTACGAGCAGTACTTC
d_call: -; v_call: TRBV6-2/TRBV6-3; j_call: TRBJ2-2; cdr3_length: 14; clone_size: -; cdr3_aa: CASRRDLNTGELFF; cdr3_nt: TGTGCCAGCAGACGCGACCTAAACACCGGGGAGCTGTTTTTT
d_call: -; v_call: TRBV7-3; j_call: TRBJ2-1; cdr3_length: 15; clone_size: medium-sized; cdr3_aa: CASSLKQGLFNEQFF; cdr3_nt: TGTGCCAGCAGCTTAAAACAGGGTCTATTCAATGAGCAGTTCTTC
d_call: -; v_call: TRBV9; j_call: TRBJ1-5; cdr3_length: 14; clone_size: -; cdr3_aa: CASSVGWGGQPQHF; cdr3_nt: TGTGCCAGCAGCGTAGGTTGGGGGGGGCAGCCCCAGCATTTT
d_call: TRBD1; v_call: TRBV28; j_call: TRBJ1-2; cdr3_length: 14; clone_size: few; cdr3_aa: CASIRDSANYGYTF; cdr3_nt: TGTGCCAGCATACGGGACAGCGCAAACTATGGCTACACCTTC
d_call: -; v_call: TRBV14; j_call: TRBJ2-2; cdr3_length: 15; clone_size: -; cdr3_aa: CASSQDQQGAGELFF; cdr3_nt: TGTGCCAGCAGCCAAGATCAACAGGGAGCCGGGGAGCTGTTTTTT
d_call: TRBD2; v_call: TRBV28; j_call: TRBJ2-7; cdr3_length: 15; clone_size: many; cdr3_aa: CASSFLPGGPHEQYF; cdr3_nt: TGTGCCAGCAGCTTCCTACCGGGAGGGCCCCACGAGCAGTACTTC
d_call: -; v_call: TRBV27; j_call: TRBJ2-1; cdr3_length: 17; clone_size: -; cdr3_aa: CASSLSGEGGSPNEQFF; cdr3_nt: TGTGCCAGCAGTTTATCAGGAGAGGGGGGGTCGCCCAATGAGCAGTTCTTC